The 4 T cell receptor beta chains below all came from one sample that was sequenced in a study of shared clonotypes between healthy human individuals. TCRdb's table, derived via immunoSEQ multiplex PCR, lists solely in-frame clones and lacks some. The data show 600,000 to 750,000 clones, just under 75% seen once. Sequencing input: memory CD4+ T cells sorted from blood. Subset specified: CD45RA-negative fraction. Source of these receptors: a woman aged 25 to 45 in good health.

V is TRBV5-5 and J is TRBJ2-7; D uncertain. The CDR3 length is 12 residues. Germline V gene sequence: CDR1 SGHKS, CDR2 YYEKEE (reference sequence). The V end lost 5 bases, the J end lost 0 bases, and 6 bases lay between the germline ends. CDR3 in amino acids: CASSSPSYEQYF. The CDR3 DNA is TGTGCCAGCAGTAGTCCCTCCTACGAGCAGTACTTC.

This rearrangement joins TRBV5-1 to TRBJ1-5, with D tentatively TRBD1 (5 bases). V was trimmed by 2 bases and J by 4 bases, leaving 7 bases between them. The CDR3 contains 13 residues. Germline CDR1 is SGHRS and CDR2 is YFSETQ. This CDR3 is CASSFGGNQPQHF. The CDR3 region has the DNA TGCGCCAGCAGCTTTGGGGGAAATCAGCCCCAGCATTTT.

The chain combines TRBV5-1 with TRBJ2-1; 8 nucleotides agree with TRBD2. The germline V gene has CDR1 SGHRS and CDR2 YFSETQ. J lost 5 bases, V lost 0 bases, and 4 bases had no gene match. This CDR3 is 15 amino acids long. CDR3 loop: CASSLVLADNNEQFF. Here the CDR3 DNA reads TGCGCCAGCAGCTTGGTACTAGCGGACAACAATGAGCAGTTCTTC.

The chain uses TRBV7-9 and TRBJ1-2; 7 positions match TRBD1. With 1 base clipped from V and 14 bases from J, the junction kept 10 bases outside the gene matches. This CDR3 is built from 13 residues. The germline V gene has CDR1 SEHNR and CDR2 FQNEAQ (reference sequence). The CDR3 region is CASSLDRGVAETF. The DNA for the CDR3 is TGTGCCAGCAGCTTAGACAGGGGAGTAGCGGAGACCTTC.